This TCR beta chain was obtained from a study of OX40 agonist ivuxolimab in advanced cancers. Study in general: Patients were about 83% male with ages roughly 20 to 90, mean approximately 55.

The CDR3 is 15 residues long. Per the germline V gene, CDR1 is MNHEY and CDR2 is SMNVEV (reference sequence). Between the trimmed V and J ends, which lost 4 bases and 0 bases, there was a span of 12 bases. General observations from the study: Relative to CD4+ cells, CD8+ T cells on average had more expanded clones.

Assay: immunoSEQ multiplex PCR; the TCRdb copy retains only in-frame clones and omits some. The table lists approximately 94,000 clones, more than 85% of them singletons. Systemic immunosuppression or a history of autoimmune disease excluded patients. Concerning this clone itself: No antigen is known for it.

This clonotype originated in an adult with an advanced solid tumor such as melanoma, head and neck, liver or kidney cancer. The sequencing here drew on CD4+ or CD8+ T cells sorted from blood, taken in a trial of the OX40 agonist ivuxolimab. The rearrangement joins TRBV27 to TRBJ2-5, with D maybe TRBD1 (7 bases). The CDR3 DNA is TGTGCCAGCAGTTCGCGGGACAGCAACCAAGAGACCCAGTACTTC. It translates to CASSSRDSNQETQYF.